The following is a T cell receptor (beta chain) sequence with its context. Its antigen remains unidentified. This record comes from a study of T cell responses to AZD1222 COVID-19 vaccine. Study-level findings and limits: Baseline seropositivity characterized only a handful of AZD1222 recipients. Spike-specific TCR breadth and depth grew following two AZD1222 doses. Donors in the cohort were predominantly white British and more often female, and clonal diversity was possibly underestimated. Spike-wide coverage was observed for vaccine-associated CD4 TCRs, with dominant responses at 160-218 and 743-854.

Per the germline V gene, CDR1 is SGHAT and CDR2 is FQNNGV. The V gene lost 1 base and the J gene lost 4 bases, with 4 bases spanning the gap. The CDR3 length is 13 residues. The method was immunoSEQ multiplex PCR; TCRdb's version includes in-frame clones alone and lacks a portion of them. The sample yields tens of thousands of clones, around 82% seen once. The TCR originated in an adult who received the AZD1222 COVID-19 vaccine. Sequenced here: peripheral blood, sampled 28 days after the second AZD1222 dose. The chain uses TRBV11-2 and TRBJ2-2; no definite D call. The CDR3 bases are TGTGCCAGCAGCTTAGTGCGCACCGGGGAGCTGTTTTTT. Residues: CASSLVRTGELFF.